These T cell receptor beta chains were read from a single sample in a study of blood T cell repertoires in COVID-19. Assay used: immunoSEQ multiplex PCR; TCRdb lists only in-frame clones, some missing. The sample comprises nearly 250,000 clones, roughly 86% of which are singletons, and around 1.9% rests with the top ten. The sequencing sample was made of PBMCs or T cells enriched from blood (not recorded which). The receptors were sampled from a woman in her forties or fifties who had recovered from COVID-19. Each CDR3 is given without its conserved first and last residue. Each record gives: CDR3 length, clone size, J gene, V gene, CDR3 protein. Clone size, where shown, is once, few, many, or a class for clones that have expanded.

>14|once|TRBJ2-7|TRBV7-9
ASSTGTSGSFWEQY
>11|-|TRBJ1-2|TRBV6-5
ASSRSWDSEKN
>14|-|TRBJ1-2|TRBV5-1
ASSLDPGGASYGYT
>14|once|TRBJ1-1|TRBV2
ATVSDRGSANTEAF
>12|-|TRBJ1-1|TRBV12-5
ASGPRGTNTEAF
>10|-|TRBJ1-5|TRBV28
ASVQGGQPQH
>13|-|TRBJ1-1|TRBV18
ASSPPGLRSFEAF
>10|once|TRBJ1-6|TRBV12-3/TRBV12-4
ASSLQGGPLH
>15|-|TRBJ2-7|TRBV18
ASSRQGGTSGRYEQY
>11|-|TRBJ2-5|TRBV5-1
ASSFTSQETQY
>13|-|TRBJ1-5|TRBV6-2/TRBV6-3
ASSYPGQGAQPQH
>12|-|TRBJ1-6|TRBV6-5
ASSYAQGASPLH
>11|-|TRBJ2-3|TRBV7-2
ASSLRQPDTQY
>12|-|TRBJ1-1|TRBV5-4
ASSRDRGDTEAF
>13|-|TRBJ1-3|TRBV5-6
ASKGQNNSGNTIY
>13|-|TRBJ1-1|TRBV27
ASSFGFGGNTEAF
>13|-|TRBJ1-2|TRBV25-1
ASSGGTARYYGYT
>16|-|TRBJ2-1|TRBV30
AWSALTSGGLSYNEQF
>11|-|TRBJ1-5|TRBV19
ASTRTENQPQH
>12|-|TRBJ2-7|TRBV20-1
SASSLVSSYEQY
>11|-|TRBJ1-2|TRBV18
ASSPQAGDGYT
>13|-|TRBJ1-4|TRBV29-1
SVGNQGTTNEKLF
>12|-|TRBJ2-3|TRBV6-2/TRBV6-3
ASSYWASTDTQY
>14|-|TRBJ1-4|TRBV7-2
ASSLAPAGFNEKLF
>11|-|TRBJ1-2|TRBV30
AWSTQRVLGYT
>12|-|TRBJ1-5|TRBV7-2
ASSLGHGNQPQH
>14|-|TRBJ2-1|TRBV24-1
ATSDLDRGLYSEQF
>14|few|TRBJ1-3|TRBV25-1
ASSGTGKAGGNTIY
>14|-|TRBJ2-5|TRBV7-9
ASSPTGTSGQETQY
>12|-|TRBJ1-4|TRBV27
ASSFRQGREKLF
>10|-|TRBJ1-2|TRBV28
ASRTGNYGYT
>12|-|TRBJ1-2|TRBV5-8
ASIVYGQGRGYT
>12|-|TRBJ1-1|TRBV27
ASSFTGLNTEAF
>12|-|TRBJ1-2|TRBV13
ASSNGRANYGYT
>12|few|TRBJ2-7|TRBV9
ASSVGSGSYEQY
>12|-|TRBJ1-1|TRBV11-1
ASSLSRVASEAF
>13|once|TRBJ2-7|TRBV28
ASSPRLARYHEQY
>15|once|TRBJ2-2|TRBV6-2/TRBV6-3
ASSYSGLAGGSGELF
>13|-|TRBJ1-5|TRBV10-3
AIRDGQGAYQPQH
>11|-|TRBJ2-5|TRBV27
ASRTSGKETQY
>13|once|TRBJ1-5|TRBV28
ASSMQTGTKQPQH
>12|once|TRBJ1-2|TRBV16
ASSRQQGNYGYT
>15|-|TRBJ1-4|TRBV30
AWSVRKGAITNEKLF
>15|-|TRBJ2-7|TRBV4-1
ASSQGAGGPSTYEQY
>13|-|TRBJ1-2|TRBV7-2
ASSFGQGDVYGYT
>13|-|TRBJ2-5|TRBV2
ASSGGRGSFGTQY
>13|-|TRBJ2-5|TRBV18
ASSPSPGGIETQY
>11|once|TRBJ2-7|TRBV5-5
ASTEDRGNEQY
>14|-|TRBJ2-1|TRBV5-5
ASSLAWGLTYNEQF
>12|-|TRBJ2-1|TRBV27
ASSPRGVWNEQF
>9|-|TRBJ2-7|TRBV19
ASRTTYEQY
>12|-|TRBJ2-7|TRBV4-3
ASSQASRGYEQY
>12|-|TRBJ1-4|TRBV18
ASSEGLQREKLF